These T cell receptor beta chains were read from a single sample in a study of blood T cell repertoires in COVID-19. Only in-frame clones appear in the TCRdb table, and some are missing; sequencing was by immunoSEQ multiplex PCR. The sample contains roughly 30,000 clones, around 72% of which appear only once. Sequenced input: peripheral blood. The source of these receptors is a boy under 10 years old with active or convalescent COVID-19. Each CDR3 is given with its conserved first and last residue.

CDR3,V,J
CASSMDRGEDGYTF,TRBV5-1,TRBJ1-2
CASSRTSGRSYEQYF,TRBV11-2,TRBJ2-7
CASSLSKREGGQGLVENEQYF,TRBV27,TRBJ2-7
CASSPGTTQHF,TRBV5-1,TRBJ2-5
CASSGQYSNQPQHF,TRBV6-6,TRBJ1-5
CAISESGDTYNEKLFF,TRBV10-3,TRBJ1-4
CASSSQTSGRARDTQYF,TRBV7-2,TRBJ2-3
CASSHFGQGGETQYF,TRBV3-1/TRBV3-2,TRBJ2-5
CSVTDPGTGVNTEAFF,TRBV29-1,TRBJ1-1
CASSYGQGNQPQHF,TRBV6-5,TRBJ1-5
CASSVGWQGPNNEQFF,TRBV9,TRBJ2-1
CASSLGGTGSNTGELFF,TRBV7-6,TRBJ2-2
CASSLVELGAPTYEQYF,TRBV7-9,TRBJ2-7
CASSRDKHYGYTF,TRBV18,TRBJ1-2
CASSSVSYTGELFF,TRBV7-8,TRBJ2-2
CASSLTSGGLGNEQFF,TRBV5-1,TRBJ2-1
CASSGRRQPDNEQFF,TRBV9,TRBJ2-1
CASSGQSQGGYTF,TRBV28,TRBJ1-2
CASSFNRDGSRNTIYF,TRBV28,TRBJ1-3
CASTLGGKRHRELFF,TRBV2,TRBJ2-2
CASSLAVPYNEQFF,TRBV28,TRBJ2-1
CASMGHQNTEAFF,TRBV5-5,TRBJ1-1
CASRQGSYNEQFF,TRBV7-9,TRBJ2-1
CASSSHGQSSYEQYF,TRBV5-5,TRBJ2-7
CAISEGGNNSPLHF,TRBV10-3,TRBJ1-6
CASSQDGGAGYTF,TRBV3-1/TRBV3-2,TRBJ1-2